This paragraph covers one T cell receptor (beta chain) sequence. Produced via immunoSEQ multiplex PCR; TCRdb's table is partial and in-frame only. The repertoire holds about 310,000 clones, with around 86% as singletons. This entry is derived from a study of blood T cell repertoires in COVID-19. The overall study: T cells, B-cell-depleted T cells, or PBMCs provided the cDNA or gDNA that served as material.

Sequences were obtained from peripheral blood. The source of this sequence is a man between 65 and 85 years old with acute or convalescent COVID-19.

The CDR3 nucleotides read TGTGCCAGTAGTACCCCGAACAGGGGGAATCAGCCCCAGCATTTT. Protein product: CASSTPNRGNQPQHF. The chain joins TRBV19 to TRBJ1-5, with 8 nucleotides matching TRBD1. Germline CDR1 and CDR2: LNHDA and SQIVND (reference sequence). The CDR3 contains 15 residues. Unmatched junction bases numbered 6, after V lost 4 bases and J lost 4 bases.